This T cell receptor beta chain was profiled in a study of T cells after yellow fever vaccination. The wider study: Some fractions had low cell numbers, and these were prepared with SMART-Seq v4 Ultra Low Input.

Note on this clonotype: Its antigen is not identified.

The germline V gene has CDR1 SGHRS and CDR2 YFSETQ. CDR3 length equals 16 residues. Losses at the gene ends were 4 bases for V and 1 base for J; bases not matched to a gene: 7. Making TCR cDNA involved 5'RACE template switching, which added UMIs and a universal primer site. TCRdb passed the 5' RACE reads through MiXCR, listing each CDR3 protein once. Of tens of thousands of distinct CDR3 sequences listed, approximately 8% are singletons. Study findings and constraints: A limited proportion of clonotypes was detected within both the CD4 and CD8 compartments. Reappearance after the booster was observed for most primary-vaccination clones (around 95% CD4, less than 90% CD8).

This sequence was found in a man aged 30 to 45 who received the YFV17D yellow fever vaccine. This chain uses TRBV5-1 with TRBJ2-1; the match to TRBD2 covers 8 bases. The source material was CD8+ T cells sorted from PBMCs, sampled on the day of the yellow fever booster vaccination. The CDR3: CASSVGIAGSYNEQFF. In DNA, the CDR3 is TGCGCCAGCAGCGTCGGGATAGCGGGGTCCTACAATGAGCAGTTCTTC.